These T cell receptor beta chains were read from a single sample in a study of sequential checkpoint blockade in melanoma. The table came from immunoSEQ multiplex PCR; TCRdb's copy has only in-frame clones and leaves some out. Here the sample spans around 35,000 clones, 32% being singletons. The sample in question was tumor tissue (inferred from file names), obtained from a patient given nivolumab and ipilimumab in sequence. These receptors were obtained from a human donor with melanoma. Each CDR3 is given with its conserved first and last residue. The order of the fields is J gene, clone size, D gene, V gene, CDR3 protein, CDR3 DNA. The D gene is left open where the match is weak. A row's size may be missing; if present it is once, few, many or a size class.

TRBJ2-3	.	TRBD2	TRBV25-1	CASSERKAGARDTQYF	TGTGCCAGCAGTGAAAGAAAGGCGGGAGCGAGAGATACGCAGTATTTT
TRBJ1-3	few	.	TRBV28	CASSLVSVGNTIYF	TGTGCCAGCAGTTTGGTCAGCGTCGGAAACACCATATATTTT
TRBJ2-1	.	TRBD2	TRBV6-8	CASYSGGSYNEQFF	TGTGCCAGCTATAGCGGGGGGAGCTACAATGAGCAGTTCTTC
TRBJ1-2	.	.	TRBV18	CASSPNALFYGYTF	TGTGCCAGCTCACCAAATGCCCTCTTCTATGGCTACACCTTC
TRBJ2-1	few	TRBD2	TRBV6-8	CASSESGVGFNEQFF	TGTGCCAGCAGCGAGAGCGGGGTAGGATTCAATGAGCAGTTCTTC
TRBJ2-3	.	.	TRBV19	CASREHSTDTQYF	TGTGCCAGTAGGGAGCATAGCACAGATACGCAGTATTTT
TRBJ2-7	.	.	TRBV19	CASSSFGEQYF	TGTGCCAGCTCTTCCTTCGGGGAGCAGTACTTC
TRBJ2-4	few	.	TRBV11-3	CASSLVFGTNIQYF	TGTGCCAGCAGCTTAGTTTTCGGGACAAACATTCAGTACTTC
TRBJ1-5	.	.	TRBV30	CAWSVTAVSNQPQHF	TGTGCCTGGAGTGTAACGGCCGTAAGCAATCAGCCCCAGCATTTT
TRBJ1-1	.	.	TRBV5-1	CASSVRQQNTEAFF	TGCGCCAGCAGCGTCAGACAGCAGAACACTGAAGCTTTCTTT
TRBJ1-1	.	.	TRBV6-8	CASSYPGGTEAFF	TGTGCCAGCAGTTACCCTGGAGGCACTGAAGCTTTCTTT
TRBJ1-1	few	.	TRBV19	CASSISLNTEAFF	TGTGCCAGTAGTATTAGTCTGAACACTGAAGCTTTCTTT
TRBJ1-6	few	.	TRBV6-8	CASSYSGGGGSPLHF	TGTGCCAGCAGTTACTCTGGCGGGGGCGGATCACCCCTCCACTTT
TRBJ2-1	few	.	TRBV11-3	CASSPPGAGSYNEQFF	TGTGCCAGCAGCCCCCCCGGGGCGGGGTCCTACAATGAGCAGTTCTTC
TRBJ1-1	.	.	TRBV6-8	CAILPPGTDFRNTEAFF	TGTGCCATTCTTCCTCCGGGGACGGATTTTAGAAACACTGAAGCTTTCTTT
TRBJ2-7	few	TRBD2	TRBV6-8	CASGRWEGNEQYF	TGTGCCAGCGGGCGGTGGGAGGGTAACGAGCAGTACTTC
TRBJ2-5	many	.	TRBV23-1	CASSLALVGETQYF	TGCGCCAGCAGCTTGGCCCTGGTTGGAGAGACCCAGTACTTC
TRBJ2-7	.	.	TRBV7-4	CASSLIGPYEQYF	TGTGCCAGCAGCTTAATAGGGCCCTACGAGCAGTACTTC
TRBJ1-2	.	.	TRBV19	CASRNRQYGYTF	TGTGCCAGTAGGAACAGGCAGTATGGCTACACCTTC
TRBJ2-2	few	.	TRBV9	CASSPGQGELFF	TGTGCCAGCAGCCCAGGACAGGGGGAGCTGTTTTTT
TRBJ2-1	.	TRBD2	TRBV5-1	CASEAVAGGSNEQFF	TGCGCCAGCGAAGCCGTAGCGGGGGGATCGAATGAGCAGTTCTTC
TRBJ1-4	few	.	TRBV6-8	CASSPRTNRGEKLFF	TGTGCCAGCAGTCCGCGGACTAATCGAGGTGAAAAACTGTTTTTT
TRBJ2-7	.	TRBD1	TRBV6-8	CASSGGQSWDEQYF	TGTGCCAGCAGTGGGGGACAGTCTTGGGACGAGCAGTACTTC
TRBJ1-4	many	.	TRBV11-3	CASSQQGSHEKLFF	TGTGCCAGCAGTCAGCAGGGTTCGCATGAAAAACTGTTTTTT
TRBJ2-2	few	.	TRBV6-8	CASSDSIGLGSELFF	TGTGCCAGCAGTGACTCGATAGGATTGGGTTCGGAGCTGTTTTTT
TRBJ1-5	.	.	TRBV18	CASSPEQGYPPQHF	TGTGCCAGCTCACCCGAACAGGGTTATCCGCCCCAGCATTTT
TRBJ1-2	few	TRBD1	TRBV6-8	CASGTGKVYGYTF	TGTGCCAGCGGGACAGGGAAAGTCTATGGCTACACCTTC
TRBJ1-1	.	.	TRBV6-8	CASSYSKGSWQKDTEAFF	TGTGCCAGCAGTTACTCGAAGGGCTCCTGGCAGAAGGACACTGAAGCTTTCTTT
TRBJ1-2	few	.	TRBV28	CASTPRGLGYTF	TGTGCCAGCACCCCTCGGGGGTTGGGCTACACCTTC
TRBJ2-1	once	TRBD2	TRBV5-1	CASSPGGIYNEQFF	TGCGCCAGCAGCCCGGGAGGGATCTACAATGAGCAGTTCTTC
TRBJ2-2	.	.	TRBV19	CASSPRTLMVATGELFF	TGTGCCAGTAGTCCTCGGACTTTGATGGTGGCGACCGGGGAGCTGTTTTTT
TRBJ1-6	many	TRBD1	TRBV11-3	CASSRTGVSSPLHF	TGTGCCAGCAGCCGTACAGGGGTCAGTTCACCCCTCCACTTT
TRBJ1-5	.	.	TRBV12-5	CASGLVMGGQHF	TGTGCTAGTGGTTTGGTAATGGGGGGCCAGCATTTT
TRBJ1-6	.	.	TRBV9	CASTGETGSPLHF	TGTGCCAGCACGGGGGAAACAGGGTCACCCCTCCACTTT
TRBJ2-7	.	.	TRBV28	CASSFRPPYYEQYF	TGTGCCAGCAGTTTCAGGCCGCCTTACTACGAGCAGTACTTC